Below are 7 T cell receptor beta chains sequenced from a single sample in a study of T cells in Graves' hyperthyroidism and ophthalmopathy. TCR beta CDR3 sequences were amplified from RNA transcripts. HTBI primers were the set used in a first-round RT-PCR of the TCR CDR3. From the multiplex PCR reads, TCRdb called clonotypes with MiXCR, one entry per CDR3 protein. In the table there are more than 650,000 distinct CDR3 sequences, 13% to 15% of which are singletons. The sequenced material came from blood. All receptors derive from a woman between 18 and 29 years old with Graves' hyperthyroidism.

At least ten counts were recorded for this clonotype. The chain is built from TRBV2 and TRBJ1-6, with no clear D. This CDR3 is 13 amino acids long. Germline V gene sequence: CDR1 SNHLY, CDR2 FYNNEI. V lost 8 bases, J lost 0 bases, and 5 bases lay in between. CDR3 region: CASGSSYNSPLHF. The CDR3, as DNA: TGTGCCAGCGGGAGCTCCTATAATTCACCCCTCCACTTT.

The rearrangement uses TRBV27 and TRBJ1-1; weak D call: TRBD1 (5 bases). The CDR3 consists of 12 residues. V was shortened by 6 bases and J by 4 bases, with 9 bases between the two germline ends. Germline values: CDR1 MNHEY, CDR2 SMNVEV (reference sequence). The CDR3 here is CASSTGVTEAFF. The CDR3 DNA reads as TGTGCCAGCAGCACGGGGGTCACTGAAGCTTTCTTT.

The rearrangement links TRBV6-1 to TRBJ2-7; 10 nucleotides match TRBD1. The CDR3 contains 14 residues. V gave up 8 bases and J gave up 6 bases; unmatched junction bases: 10. Germline V gene data show CDR1 as MNHNS and CDR2 as SASEGT. The CDR3 loop is CASADGTGASEQYF. CDR3 nucleotide sequence: TGTGCCAGCGCAGACGGGACAGGGGCCTCCGAGCAGTACTTC.

This clonotype was seen repeatedly, ten times or more. The chain combines TRBV20-1 with TRBJ2-5; D possibly matches TRBD1 or TRBD2 (5 bases each). The CDR3 is 15 amino acids. The germline gives CDR1 DFQATT, CDR2 SNEGSKA (reference sequence). Trimming shortened V by 6 bases and J by 4 bases, and 21 bases separated the two germline ends. CDR3 nucleotide sequence: TGCAGTGCGGGACCCAGACGGGCCGGGGTAGAGACCCAGTACTTC. It translates to CSAGPRRAGVETQYF.

Ten or more counts support this clonotype. The V and J genes are TRBV20-1 and TRBJ1-5, with D perhaps matching TRBD1 (6 bases). The CDR3 extends over 16 amino acids. Trimming left V 3 bases short and J 0 bases short, with 15 bases between. Germline loops: CDR1 DFQATT, CDR2 SNEGSKA (reference sequence). The CDR3 DNA sequence: TGCAGTGCTAGCCCCCTGACAGGTCATAGCAATCAGCCCCAGCATTTT. This sequence encodes CSASPLTGHSNQPQHF.

The V call is TRBV19, the J call TRBJ2-1; D uncertain. V dropped 2 bases and J dropped 6 bases, with 8 bases sitting between them. The CDR3 runs 13 residues. The germline CDR1 and CDR2 sequences are LNHDA and SQIVND (reference sequence). The CDR3 DNA sequence: TGTGCCAGTAGTATAAGCATGCGCAATGAGCAGTTCTTC. Translation: CASSISMRNEQFF.

The sample holds many counts of this clonotype. This rearrangement joins TRBV6-4 to TRBJ1-1; perhaps TRBD1 as D (6 bases). V lost 3 bases to trimming and J lost 3 bases, with 14 bases between them. Germline CDR1 MRHNA, CDR2 SNTAGT. The CDR3 covers 15 residues. CDR3 coding DNA: TGTGCCAGCAGTGAACAGGGCGTGGGGTACACTGAAGCTTTCTTT. Translation gives CASSEQGVGYTEAFF.